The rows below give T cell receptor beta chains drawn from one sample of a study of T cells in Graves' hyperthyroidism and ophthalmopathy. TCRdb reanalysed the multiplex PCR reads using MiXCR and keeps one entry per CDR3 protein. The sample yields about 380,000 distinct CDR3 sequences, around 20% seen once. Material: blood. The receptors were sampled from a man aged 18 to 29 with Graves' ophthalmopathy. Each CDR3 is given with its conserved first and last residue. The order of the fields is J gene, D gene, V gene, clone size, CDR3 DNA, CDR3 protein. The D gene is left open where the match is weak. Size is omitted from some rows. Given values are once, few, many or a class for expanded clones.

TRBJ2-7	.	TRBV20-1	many	TGCAGTGCTAGAGCCTTAAGGGTCAGGGTGGACGAGCAGTACTTC	CSARALRVRVDEQYF
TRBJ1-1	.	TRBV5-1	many	TGCGCCAGCAGCTTGTGGGACCTGGACACTGAAGCTTTCTTT	CASSLWDLDTEAFF
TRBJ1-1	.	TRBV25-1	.	TGTGCCAGCAGAAACAGGGAAGGTACTGAAGCTTTCTTT	CASRNREGTEAFF
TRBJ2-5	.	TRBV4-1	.	TGCGCCAGCAGCCAAGATTGGGGGCTAACGGAGACCCAGTACTTC	CASSQDWGLTETQYF
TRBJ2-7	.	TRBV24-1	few	TGTGCCACCAGAATAACCCGACGCAGCTCCTACGAGCAGTACTTC	CATRITRRSSYEQYF
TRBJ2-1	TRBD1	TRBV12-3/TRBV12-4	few	TGTGCCAGCAGTACTTGGGACAGGGGAGGGGATGAGCAGTTCTTC	CASSTWDRGGDEQFF
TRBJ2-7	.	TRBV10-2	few	TGCGCCAGCAGACCGGGACGGGGGGCCGAGCAGTACTTC	CASRPGRGAEQYF
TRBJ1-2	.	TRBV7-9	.	TGTGCCAGCAGTCGGGACTCTAGCGGGGGGCGATTACGCGGCTACACCTTC	CASSRDSSGGRLRGYTF
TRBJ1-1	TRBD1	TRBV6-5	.	TGTGCCAGCAGTTACGGGAGTCATAGCGGGGACAGGGAAGCTTTCTTT	CASSYGSHSGDREAFF
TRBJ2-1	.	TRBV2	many	TGTGCCAGCAGGGTAACAGGGAGCTCCTACAATGAGCAGTTCTTC	CASRVTGSSYNEQFF
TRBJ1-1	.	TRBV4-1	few	TGCGCCAGCAGCCAAGGTCTGCTGAACACTGAAGCTTTCTTT	CASSQGLLNTEAFF
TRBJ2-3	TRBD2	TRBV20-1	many	TGCAGTGCGACAGGACTAGCGGGGGGCCCAAGCACAGATACGCAGTATTTT	CSATGLAGGPSTDTQYF
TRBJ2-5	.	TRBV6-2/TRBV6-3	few	TGTGCCAGCAGTTACGGGGGGGGCAGTTCAGAGACCCAGTACTTC	CASSYGGGSSETQYF
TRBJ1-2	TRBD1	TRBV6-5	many	TGTGCCAGCAGTTACTCCTCGACAGGGTCGGTGTATGGCTACACCTTC	CASSYSSTGSVYGYTF
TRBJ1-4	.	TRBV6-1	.	TGTGCCAGCAGTCCAGTTGGGGGCGAAAAACTGTTTTTT	CASSPVGGEKLFF
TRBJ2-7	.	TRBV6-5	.	TGTGCCAGCAGTTACTCGTATCGGACCGCTTCCTACGAGCAGTACTTC	CASSYSYRTASYEQYF
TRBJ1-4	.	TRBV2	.	TGTGCCAGCAGTCCAGGCCGGGGGCATGAAAAACTGTTTTTT	CASSPGRGHEKLFF
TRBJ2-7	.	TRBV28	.	TGTGCCAGCAATACAGGGACACGAACCTACGAGCAGTACTTC	CASNTGTRTYEQYF
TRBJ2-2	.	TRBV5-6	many	TGTGCCAGCAGCTTGGACCGCTCAGGGGACACCGGGGAGCTGTTTTTT	CASSLDRSGDTGELFF
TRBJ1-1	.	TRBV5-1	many	TGCGCCAGCAGCTTCGCCGGCACTGAAGCTTTCTTT	CASSFAGTEAFF
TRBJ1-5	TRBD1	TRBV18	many	TGCGCCAGCAGTCCGGGACAGGGTGGAAATCAGCCCCAGCATTTT	CASSPGQGGNQPQHF
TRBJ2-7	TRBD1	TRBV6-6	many	TGTGCCAGCAGTTACCACGACAGGGGGTGGGTTTACGAGCAGTACTTC	CASSYHDRGWVYEQYF
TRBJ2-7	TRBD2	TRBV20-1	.	TGCAGTGCTGGGCGACTAGCGGGGGCGACAATCTACGAGCAGTACTTC	CSAGRLAGATIYEQYF
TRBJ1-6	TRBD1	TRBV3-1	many	TGTGCCAGCAGCCAACAGGGGGTAGAGTCACCCCTCCACTTT	CASSQQGVESPLHF
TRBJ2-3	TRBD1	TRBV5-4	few	TGTGCCAGCAGCCAGAGACAGGGGGGAGATACGCAGTATTTT	CASSQRQGGDTQYF
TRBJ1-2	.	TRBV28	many	TGTGCCAGCAGTCGACATGTGAACTATGGCTACACCTTC	CASSRHVNYGYTF
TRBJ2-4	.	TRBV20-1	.	TGCAGTGCTAGAGATCTAGGGACGGATTTAGCCAAAAACATTCAGTACTTC	CSARDLGTDLAKNIQYF
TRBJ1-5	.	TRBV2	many	TGTGCCAGCAGTGACGTCGATAGCAATCAGCCCCAGCATTTT	CASSDVDSNQPQHF
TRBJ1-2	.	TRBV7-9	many	TGTGCCAGCAGCTTAGATTGGGGCCCTAATGGCTACACCTTC	CASSLDWGPNGYTF
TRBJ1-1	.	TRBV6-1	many	TGTGCCAGCAGTGAACTACTACTCGAGAACACTGAAGCTTTCTTT	CASSELLLENTEAFF
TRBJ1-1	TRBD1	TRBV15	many	TGTGCCACCAGCAACCCCCTGGGCAGGGGGCGCACTGAAGCTTTCTTT	CATSNPLGRGRTEAFF
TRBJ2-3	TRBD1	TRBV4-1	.	TGCGCCAGCAGCCCGGGGGGGGGGACAGGGGATGCAGATACGCAGTATTTT	CASSPGGGTGDADTQYF
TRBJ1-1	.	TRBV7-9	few	TGTGCCAGCAGCTTAGAGACACACACTGAAGCTTTCTTT	CASSLETHTEAFF
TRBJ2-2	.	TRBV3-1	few	TGTGCCAGCAGCCAAGATATGGCCGGGGAGCTGTTTTTT	CASSQDMAGELFF
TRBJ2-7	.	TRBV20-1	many	TGCAGTGCTGCCCTCCGGACACCACTATCCTACGAGCAGTACTTC	CSAALRTPLSYEQYF
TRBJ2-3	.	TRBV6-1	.	TGTGCCAGCAGTGAATTGCGGGACAGACTATACACAGATACGCAGTATTTT	CASSELRDRLYTDTQYF
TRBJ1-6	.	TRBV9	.	TGTGCCAGCACCCAAGGAGGTTCCCCCTATAATTCACCCCTCCACTTT	CASTQGGSPYNSPLHF